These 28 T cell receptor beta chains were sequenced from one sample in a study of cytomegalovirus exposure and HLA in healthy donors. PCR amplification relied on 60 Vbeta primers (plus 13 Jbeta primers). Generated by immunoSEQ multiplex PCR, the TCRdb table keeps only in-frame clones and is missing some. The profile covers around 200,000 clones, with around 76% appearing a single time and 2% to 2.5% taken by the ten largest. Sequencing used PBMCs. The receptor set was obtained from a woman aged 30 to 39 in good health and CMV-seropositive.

The CDR3 bases are TGCGCCAGCAGCTTGGGCCAAGGGGGACAGAGGTACGAGCAGTACTTC. This encodes CASSLGQGGQRYEQYF. V usage is TRBV5-1 and J usage is TRBJ2-7; 7 bases are a match to TRBD1. J gave up 4 bases and V 0 bases, and 10 bases lay outside the gene matches. CDR1 and CDR2 (germline): SGHRS, YFSETQ. CDR3 length equals 16 residues. Combining the CDR3 with reference TRBV5-1 and TRBJ2-7 gives the whole variable domain KAGVTQTPRYLIKTRGQQVTLSCSPISGHRSVSWYQQTPGQGLQFLFEYFSETQRNKGNFPGRFSGRQFSNSRSEMNVSTLELGDSALYLCASSLGQGGQRYEQYFGPGTRLTVT.

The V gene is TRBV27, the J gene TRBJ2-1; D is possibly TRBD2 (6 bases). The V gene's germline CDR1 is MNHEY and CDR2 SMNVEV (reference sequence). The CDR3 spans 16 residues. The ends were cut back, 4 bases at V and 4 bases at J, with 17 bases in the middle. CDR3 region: CASSYGSGEVYNEQFF. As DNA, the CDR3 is TGTGCCAGCAGTTACGGGTCGGGAGAGGTGTACAATGAGCAGTTCTTC.

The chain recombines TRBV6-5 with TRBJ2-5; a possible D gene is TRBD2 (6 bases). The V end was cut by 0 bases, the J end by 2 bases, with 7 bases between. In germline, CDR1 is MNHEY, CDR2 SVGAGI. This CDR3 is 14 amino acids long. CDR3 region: CASSYSLAQETQYF. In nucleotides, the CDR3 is TGTGCCAGCAGTTACTCGCTAGCGCAAGAGACCCAGTACTTC.

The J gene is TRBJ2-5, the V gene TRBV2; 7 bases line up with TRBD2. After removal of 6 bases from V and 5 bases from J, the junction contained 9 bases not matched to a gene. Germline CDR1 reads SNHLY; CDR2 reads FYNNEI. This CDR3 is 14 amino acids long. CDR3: CASRGGSVEETQYF. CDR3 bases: TGTGCCAGCAGAGGCGGGAGTGTGGAGGAGACCCAGTACTTC.

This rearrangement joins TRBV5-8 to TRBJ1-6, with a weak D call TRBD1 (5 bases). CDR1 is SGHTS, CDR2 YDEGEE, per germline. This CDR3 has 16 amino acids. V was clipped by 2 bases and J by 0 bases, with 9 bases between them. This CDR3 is CASSFTGGSYNSPLHF. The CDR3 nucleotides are TGTGCCAGCAGCTTCACCGGGGGCTCCTATAATTCACCCCTCCACTTT.

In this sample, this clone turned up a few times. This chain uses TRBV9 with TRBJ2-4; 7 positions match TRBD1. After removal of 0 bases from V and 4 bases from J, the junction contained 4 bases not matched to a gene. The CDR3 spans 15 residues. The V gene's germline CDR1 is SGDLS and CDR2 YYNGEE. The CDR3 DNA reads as TGTGCCAGCAGCGTAGCAGGGACAGCGAAAAACATTCAGTACTTC. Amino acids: CASSVAGTAKNIQYF.

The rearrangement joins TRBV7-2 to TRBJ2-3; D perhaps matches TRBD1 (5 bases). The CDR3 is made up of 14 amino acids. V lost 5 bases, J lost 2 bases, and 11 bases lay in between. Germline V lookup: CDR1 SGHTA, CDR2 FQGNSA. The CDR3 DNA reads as TGTGCCAGCAGCACAAGACAGACCACAGATACGCAGTATTTT. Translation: CASSTRQTTDTQYF.

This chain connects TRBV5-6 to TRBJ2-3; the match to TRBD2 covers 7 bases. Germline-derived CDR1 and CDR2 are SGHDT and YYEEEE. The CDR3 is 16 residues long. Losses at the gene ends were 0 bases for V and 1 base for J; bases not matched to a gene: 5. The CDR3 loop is CASSLGQAGRTDTQYF. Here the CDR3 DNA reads TGTGCCAGCAGCTTGGGGCAAGCGGGACGCACAGATACGCAGTATTTT.

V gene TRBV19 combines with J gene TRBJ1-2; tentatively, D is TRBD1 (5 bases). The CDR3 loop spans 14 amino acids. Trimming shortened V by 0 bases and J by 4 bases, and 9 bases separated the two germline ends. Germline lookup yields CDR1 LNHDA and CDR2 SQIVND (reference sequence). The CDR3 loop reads CASSIDGGLYGYTF. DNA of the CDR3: TGTGCCAGTAGTATAGACGGGGGTCTCTATGGCTACACCTTC.

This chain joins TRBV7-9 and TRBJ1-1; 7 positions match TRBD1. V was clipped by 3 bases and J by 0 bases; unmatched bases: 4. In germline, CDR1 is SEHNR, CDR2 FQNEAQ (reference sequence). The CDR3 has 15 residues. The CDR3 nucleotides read TGTGCCAGCAGCTTGGGGGACAGTATGAACACTGAAGCTTTCTTT. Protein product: CASSLGDSMNTEAFF.

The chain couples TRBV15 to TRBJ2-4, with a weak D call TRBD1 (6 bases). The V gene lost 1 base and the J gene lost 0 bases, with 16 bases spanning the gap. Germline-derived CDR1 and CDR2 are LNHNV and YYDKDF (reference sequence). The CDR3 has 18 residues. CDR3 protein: CATSRVLRGEVAKNIQYF. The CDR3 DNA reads TGTGCCACCAGCAGAGTTCTCAGGGGAGAGGTAGCCAAAAACATTCAGTACTTC. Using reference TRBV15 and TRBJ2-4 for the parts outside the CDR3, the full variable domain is DAMVIQNPRYQVTQFGKPVTLSCSQTLNHNVMYWYQQKSSQAPKLLFHYYDKDFNNEADTPDNFQSRRPNTSFCFLDIRSPGLGDTAMYLCATSRVLRGEVAKNIQYFGAGTRLSVL.

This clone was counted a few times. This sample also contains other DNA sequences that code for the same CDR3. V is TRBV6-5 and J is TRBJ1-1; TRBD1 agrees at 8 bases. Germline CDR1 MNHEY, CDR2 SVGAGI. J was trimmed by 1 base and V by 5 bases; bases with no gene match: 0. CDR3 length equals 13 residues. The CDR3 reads CASSGQGNTEAFF. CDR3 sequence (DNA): TGTGCCAGCAGTGGACAGGGGAACACTGAAGCTTTCTTT.

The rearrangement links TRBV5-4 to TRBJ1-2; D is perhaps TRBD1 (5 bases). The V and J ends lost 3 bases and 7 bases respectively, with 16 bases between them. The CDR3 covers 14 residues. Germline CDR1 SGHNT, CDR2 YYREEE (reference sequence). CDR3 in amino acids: CASSSTGLGGGYTF. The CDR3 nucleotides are TGTGCCAGCAGCTCAACGGGACTCGGGGGTGGCTACACCTTC. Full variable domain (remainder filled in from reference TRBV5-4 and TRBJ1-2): ETGVTQSPTHLIKTRGQQVTLRCSSQSGHNTVSWYQQALGQGPQFIFQYYREEENGRGNFPPRFSGLQFPNYSSELNVNALELDDSALYLCASSSTGLGGGYTFGSGTRLTVV.

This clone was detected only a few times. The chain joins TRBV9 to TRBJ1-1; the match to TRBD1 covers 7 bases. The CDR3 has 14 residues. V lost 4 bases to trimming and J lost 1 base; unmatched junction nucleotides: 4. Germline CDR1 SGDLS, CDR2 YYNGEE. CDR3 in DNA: TGTGCCAGCAGCTTGGGACAGCCGAACACTGAAGCTTTCTTT. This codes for CASSLGQPNTEAFF.

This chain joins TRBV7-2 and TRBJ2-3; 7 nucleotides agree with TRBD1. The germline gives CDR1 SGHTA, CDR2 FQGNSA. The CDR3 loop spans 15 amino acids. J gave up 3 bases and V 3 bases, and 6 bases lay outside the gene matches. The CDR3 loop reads CASSFDRVSTDTQYF. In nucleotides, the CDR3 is TGTGCCAGCAGCTTCGACAGGGTATCGACAGATACGCAGTATTTT.

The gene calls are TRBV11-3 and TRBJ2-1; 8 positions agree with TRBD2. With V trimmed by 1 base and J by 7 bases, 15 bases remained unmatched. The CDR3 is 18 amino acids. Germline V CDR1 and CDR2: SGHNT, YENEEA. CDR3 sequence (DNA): TGTGCCAGCAGCTTAGGCTTTCGGGGGGGACCAGAAACGAATGAGCAGTTCTTC. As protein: CASSLGFRGGPETNEQFF.

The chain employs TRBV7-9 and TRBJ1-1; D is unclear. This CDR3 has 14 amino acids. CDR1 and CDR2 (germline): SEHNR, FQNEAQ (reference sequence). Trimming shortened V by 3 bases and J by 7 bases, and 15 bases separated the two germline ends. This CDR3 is CASSLGVGWNEAFF. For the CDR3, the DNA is TGTGCCAGCAGCTTGGGCGTTGGGTGGAATGAAGCTTTCTTT.

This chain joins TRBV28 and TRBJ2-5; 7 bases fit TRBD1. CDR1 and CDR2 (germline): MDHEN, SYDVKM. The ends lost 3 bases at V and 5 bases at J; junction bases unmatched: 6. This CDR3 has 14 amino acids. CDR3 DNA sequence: TGTGCCAGCAGTTTGGGACAGACGGTTGAGACCCAGTACTTC. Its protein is CASSLGQTVETQYF. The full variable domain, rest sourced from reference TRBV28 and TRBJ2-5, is DVKVTQSSRYLVKRTGEKVFLECVQDMDHENMFWYRQDPGLGLRLIYFSYDVKMKEKGDIPEGYSVSREKKERFSLILESASTNQTSMYLCASSLGQTVETQYFGPGTRLLVL.

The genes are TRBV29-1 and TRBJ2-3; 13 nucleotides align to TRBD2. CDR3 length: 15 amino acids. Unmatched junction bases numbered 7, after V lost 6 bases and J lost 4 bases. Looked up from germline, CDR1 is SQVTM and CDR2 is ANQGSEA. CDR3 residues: CSVLTSGGSSDTQYF. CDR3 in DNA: TGCAGCGTCTTGACTAGCGGGGGGTCGTCAGATACGCAGTATTTT.

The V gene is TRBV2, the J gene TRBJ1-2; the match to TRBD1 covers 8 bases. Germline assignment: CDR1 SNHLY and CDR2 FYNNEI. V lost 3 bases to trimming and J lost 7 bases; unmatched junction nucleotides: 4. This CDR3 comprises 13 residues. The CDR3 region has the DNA TGTGCCAGCAGTGACAGGGGGCTCGGTGGCTACACCTTC. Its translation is CASSDRGLGGYTF. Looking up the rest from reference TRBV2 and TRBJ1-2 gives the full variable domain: EPEVTQTPSHQVTQMGQEVILRCVPISNHLYFYWYRQILGQKVEFLVSFYNNEISEKSEIFDDQFSVERPDGSNFTLKIRSTKLEDSAMYFCASSDRGLGGYTFGSGTRLTVV.

The CDR3 here is CASSLRRGVIHEQYF. The DNA of the CDR3 is TGTGCCAGCAGCTTACGCAGGGGGGTTATCCACGAGCAGTACTTC. The chain combines TRBV7-2 with TRBJ2-7; maybe TRBD1 (7 bases). This CDR3 is 15 amino acids long. V lost 2 bases, J lost 5 bases, and 16 bases lay in between. Germline-derived CDR1 and CDR2 are SGHTA and FQGNSA.

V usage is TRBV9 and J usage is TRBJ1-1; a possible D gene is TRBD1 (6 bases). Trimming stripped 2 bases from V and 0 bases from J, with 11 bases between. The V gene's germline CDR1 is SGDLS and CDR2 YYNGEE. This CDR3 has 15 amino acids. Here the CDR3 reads CASSVMGALNTEAFF. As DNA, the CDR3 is TGTGCCAGCAGCGTGATGGGGGCGCTGAACACTGAAGCTTTCTTT.

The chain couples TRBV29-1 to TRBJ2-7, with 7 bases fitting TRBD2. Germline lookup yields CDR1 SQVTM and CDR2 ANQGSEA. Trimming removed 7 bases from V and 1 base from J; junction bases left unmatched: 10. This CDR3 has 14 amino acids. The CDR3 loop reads CSATTRGKSYEQYF. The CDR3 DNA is TGCAGCGCGACCACGCGGGGGAAATCCTACGAGCAGTACTTC.

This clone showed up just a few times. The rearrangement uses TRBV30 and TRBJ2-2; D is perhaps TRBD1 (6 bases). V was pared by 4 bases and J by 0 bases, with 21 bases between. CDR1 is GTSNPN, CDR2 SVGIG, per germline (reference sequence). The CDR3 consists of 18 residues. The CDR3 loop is CAWNPEDSLNTNTGELFF. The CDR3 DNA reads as TGTGCCTGGAATCCCGAGGACAGCCTAAACACGAACACCGGGGAGCTGTTTTTT.

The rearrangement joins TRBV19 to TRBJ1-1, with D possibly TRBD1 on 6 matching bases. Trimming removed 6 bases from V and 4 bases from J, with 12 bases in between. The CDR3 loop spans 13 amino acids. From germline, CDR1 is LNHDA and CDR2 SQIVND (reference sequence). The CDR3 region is CASRTQGGTEAFF. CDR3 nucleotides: TGTGCCAGTAGAACTCAAGGGGGCACTGAAGCTTTCTTT. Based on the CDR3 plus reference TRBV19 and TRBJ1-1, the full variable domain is DGGITQSPKYLFRKEGQNVTLSCEQNLNHDAMYWYRQDPGQGLRLIYYSQIVNDFQKGDIAEGYSVSREKKESFPLTVTSAQKNPTAFYLCASRTQGGTEAFFGQGTRLTVV.

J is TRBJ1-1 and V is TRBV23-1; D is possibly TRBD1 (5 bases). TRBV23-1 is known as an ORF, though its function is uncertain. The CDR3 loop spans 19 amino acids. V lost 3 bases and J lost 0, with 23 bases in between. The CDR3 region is CASSHSYRNVGLLNTEAFF. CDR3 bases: TGCGCCAGCAGTCACTCCTACAGGAATGTGGGGCTCTTGAACACTGAAGCTTTCTTT.

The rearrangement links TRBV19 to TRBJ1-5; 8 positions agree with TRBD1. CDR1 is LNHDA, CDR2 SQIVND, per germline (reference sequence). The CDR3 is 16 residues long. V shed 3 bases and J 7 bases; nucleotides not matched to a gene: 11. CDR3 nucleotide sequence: TGTGCCAGTAGTATCGTAGGCAGGGGGCAGGAACAGCCCCAGCATTTT. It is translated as CASSIVGRGQEQPQHF.

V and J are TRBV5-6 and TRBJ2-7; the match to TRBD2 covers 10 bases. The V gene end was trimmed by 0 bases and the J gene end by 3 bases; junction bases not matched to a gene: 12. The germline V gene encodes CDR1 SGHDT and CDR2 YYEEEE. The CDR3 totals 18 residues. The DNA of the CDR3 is TGTGCCAGCAGCTTGGGTCGTCTAGCGGGAGTAGGGTTCTACGAGCAGTACTTC. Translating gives CASSLGRLAGVGFYEQYF.